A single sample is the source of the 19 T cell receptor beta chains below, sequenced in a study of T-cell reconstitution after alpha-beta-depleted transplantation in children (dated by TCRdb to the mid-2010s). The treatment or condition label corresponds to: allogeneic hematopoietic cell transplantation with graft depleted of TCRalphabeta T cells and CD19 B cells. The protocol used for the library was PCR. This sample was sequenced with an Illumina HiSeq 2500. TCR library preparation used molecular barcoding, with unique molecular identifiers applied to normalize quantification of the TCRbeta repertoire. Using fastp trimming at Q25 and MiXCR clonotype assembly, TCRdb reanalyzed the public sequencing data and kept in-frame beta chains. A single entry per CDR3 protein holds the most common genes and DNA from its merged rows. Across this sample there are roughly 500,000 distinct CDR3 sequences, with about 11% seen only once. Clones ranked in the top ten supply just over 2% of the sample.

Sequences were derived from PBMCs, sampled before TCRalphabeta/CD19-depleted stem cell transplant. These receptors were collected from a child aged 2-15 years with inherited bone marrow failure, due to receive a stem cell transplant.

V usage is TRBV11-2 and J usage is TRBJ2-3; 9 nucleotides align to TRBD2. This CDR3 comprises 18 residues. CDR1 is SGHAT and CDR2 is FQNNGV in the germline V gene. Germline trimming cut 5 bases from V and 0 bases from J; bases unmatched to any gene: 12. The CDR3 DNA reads TGTGCCAGCAGCCTCACATGGGGACTAGCTGAAAGCACAGATACGCAGTATTTT. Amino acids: CASSLTWGLAESTDTQYF.

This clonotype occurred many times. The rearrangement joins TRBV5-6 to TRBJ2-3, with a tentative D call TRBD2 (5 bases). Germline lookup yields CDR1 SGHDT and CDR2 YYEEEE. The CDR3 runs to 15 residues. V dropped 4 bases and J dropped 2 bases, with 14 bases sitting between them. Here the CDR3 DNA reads TGTGCCAGCAGCCGGAGGAGACTCTTCACAGATACGCAGTATTTT. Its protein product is CASSRRRLFTDTQYF.

CDR3 residues: CASSYGTSGSGGPYEQYF. The CDR3 DNA reads as TGTGCCAGCAGCTACGGGACTAGCGGGAGTGGGGGTCCCTACGAGCAGTACTTC. The V gene is TRBV5-4, the J gene TRBJ2-7; 14 nucleotides match TRBD2. The trim removed 3 bases at V and 2 bases at J, leaving 10 bases unmatched. The CDR3 covers 18 residues. Germline CDR1 reads SGHNT; CDR2 reads YYREEE (reference sequence).

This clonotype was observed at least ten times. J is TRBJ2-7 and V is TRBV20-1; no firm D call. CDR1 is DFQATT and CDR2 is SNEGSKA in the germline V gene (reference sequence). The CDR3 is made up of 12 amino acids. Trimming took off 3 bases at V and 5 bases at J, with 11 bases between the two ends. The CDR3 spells CSASSGNDEQYF. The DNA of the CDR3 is TGCAGTGCTAGTAGTGGTAACGACGAGCAGTACTTC.

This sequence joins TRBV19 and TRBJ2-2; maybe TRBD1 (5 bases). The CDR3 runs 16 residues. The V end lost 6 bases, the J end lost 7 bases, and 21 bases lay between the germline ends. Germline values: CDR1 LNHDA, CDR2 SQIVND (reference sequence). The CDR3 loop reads CASRNGQGTAYGELFF. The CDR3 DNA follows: TGTGCCAGTAGAAATGGGCAGGGTACGGCGTACGGGGAGCTGTTTTTT. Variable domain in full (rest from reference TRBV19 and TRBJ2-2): DGGITQSPKYLFRKEGQNVTLSCEQNLNHDAMYWYRQDPGQGLRLIYYSQIVNDFQKGDIAEGYSVSREKKESFPLTVTSAQKNPTAFYLCASRNGQGTAYGELFFGEGSRLTVL.

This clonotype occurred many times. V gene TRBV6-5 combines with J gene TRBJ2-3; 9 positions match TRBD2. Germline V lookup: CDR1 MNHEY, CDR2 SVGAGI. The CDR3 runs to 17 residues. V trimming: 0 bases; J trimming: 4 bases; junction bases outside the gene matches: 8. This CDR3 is CASSYSGSGRSADTQYF. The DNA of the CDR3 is TGTGCCAGCAGTTACTCTGGCAGCGGGAGGTCTGCAGATACGCAGTATTTT.

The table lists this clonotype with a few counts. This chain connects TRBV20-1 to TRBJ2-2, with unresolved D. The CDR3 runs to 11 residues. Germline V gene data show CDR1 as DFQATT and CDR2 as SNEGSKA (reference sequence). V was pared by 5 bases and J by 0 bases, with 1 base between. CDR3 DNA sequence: TGCAGTGCTCCGAACACCGGGGAGCTGTTTTTT. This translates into CSAPNTGELFF.

In DNA form, the CDR3 reads TGTGCCAGCAGCTTAGGGACAGGGGGGGGGCTACAAGAGACCCAGTACTTC. Encoded protein: CASSLGTGGGLQETQYF. The V and J genes are TRBV7-2 and TRBJ2-5; 10 nucleotides line up with TRBD1. Germline trimming cut 1 base from V and 2 bases from J; bases unmatched to any gene: 7. CDR3 length: 17 amino acids. Per the germline V gene, CDR1 is SGHTA and CDR2 is FQGNSA.

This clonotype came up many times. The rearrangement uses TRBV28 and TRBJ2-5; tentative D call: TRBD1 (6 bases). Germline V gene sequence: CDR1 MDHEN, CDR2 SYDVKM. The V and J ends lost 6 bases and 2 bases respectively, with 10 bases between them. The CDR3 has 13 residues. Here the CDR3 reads CASRGAGQETQYF. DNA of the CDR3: TGTGCCAGCAGGGGGGCTGGGCAAGAGACCCAGTACTTC.

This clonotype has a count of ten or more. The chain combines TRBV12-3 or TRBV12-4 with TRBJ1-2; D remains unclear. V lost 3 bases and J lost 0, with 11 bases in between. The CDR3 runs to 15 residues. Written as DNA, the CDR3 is TGTGCCAGCAGTTTTTTTGGAGTTACTAACTATGGCTACACCTTC. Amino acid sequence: CASSFFGVTNYGYTF.

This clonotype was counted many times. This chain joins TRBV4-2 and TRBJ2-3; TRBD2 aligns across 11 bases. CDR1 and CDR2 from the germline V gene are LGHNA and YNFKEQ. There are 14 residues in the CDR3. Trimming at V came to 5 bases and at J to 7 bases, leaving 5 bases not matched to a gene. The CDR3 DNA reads TGTGCCAGCAGCACTAGCGGGAGTCGGAATACGCAGTATTTT. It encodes CASSTSGSRNTQYF.

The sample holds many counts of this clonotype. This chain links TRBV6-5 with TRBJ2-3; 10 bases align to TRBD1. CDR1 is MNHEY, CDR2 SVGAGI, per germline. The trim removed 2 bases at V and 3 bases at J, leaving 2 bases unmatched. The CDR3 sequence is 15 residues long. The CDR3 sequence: CASSYPDRGTDTQYF. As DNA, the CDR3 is TGTGCCAGCAGTTACCCGGACAGGGGGACAGATACGCAGTATTTT.

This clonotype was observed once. The DNA for the CDR3 is TGTGCCAGCAGCTTAGATCTCAATAGCAATCAGCCCCAGCATTTT. Translation gives CASSLDLNSNQPQHF. The chain has TRBV11-2 and TRBJ1-5; D gene ambiguous. The length of the CDR3 is 15 residues. From germline, CDR1 is SGHAT and CDR2 FQNNGV. V lost 0 bases and J lost 0, with 6 bases in between.

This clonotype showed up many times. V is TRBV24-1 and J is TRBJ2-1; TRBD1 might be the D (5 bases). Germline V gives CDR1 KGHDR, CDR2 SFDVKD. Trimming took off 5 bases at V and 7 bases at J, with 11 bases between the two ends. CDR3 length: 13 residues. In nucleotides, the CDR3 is TGTGCCACCAGTGTGGCAGGGTGGAATGAGCAGTTCTTC. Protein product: CATSVAGWNEQFF.

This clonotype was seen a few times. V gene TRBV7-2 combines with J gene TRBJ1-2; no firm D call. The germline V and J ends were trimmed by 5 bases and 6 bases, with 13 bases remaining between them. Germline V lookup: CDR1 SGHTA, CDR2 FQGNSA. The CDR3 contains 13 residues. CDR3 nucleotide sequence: TGTGCCAGCAGCGCGGACCCCTTCGATGGCTACACCTTC. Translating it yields CASSADPFDGYTF.

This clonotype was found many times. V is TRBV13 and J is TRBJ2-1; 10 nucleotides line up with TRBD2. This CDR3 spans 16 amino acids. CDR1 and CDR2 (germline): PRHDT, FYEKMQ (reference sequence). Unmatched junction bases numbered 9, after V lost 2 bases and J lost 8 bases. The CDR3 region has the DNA TGTGCCAGCAGCTTAAAACTAGCGGGAAGTTCCGATGAGCAGTTCTTC. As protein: CASSLKLAGSSDEQFF.

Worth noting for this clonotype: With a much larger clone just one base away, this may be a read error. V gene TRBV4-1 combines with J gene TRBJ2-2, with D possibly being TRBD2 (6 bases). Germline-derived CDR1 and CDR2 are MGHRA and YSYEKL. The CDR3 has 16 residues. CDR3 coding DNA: TGCGCCAGCAGCCAAGATCAGCTAGGGTGGACCGGGGGGCTGTTTTTT. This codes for CASSQDQLGWTGGLFF.

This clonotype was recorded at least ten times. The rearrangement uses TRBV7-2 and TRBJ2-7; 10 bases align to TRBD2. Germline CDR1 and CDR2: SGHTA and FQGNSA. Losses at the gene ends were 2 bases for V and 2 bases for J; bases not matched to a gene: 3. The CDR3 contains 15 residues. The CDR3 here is CASSLPGLATYEQYF. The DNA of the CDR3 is TGTGCCAGCAGCTTACCGGGACTAGCGACCTACGAGCAGTACTTC.

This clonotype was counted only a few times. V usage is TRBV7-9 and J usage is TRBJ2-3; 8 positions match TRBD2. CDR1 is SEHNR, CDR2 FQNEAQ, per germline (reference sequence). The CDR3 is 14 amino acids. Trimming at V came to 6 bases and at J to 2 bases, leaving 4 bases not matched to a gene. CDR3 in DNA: TGTGCCAGCAGGGGTAGCGGGGCCACAGATACGCAGTATTTT. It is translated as CASRGSGATDTQYF.